Listed below are T cell receptor beta chains from one sample, sequenced in a study of HIV-infected patients and healthy controls. MiXCR, applied by TCRdb to the 5' RACE reads, yields one record per CDR3 protein. The table records about 64,000 distinct CDR3 sequences, 15% to 20% of them present only once. Sequenced input: CD4+ T cells from blood. These receptors originate from a human donor in good health. The CDR3 runs from the conserved cysteine through the conserved F or W. The order of the fields is CDR3 protein, D gene, V gene. D genes are given only for firm matches.

CDR3 protein: CASSSGDRQPQHF
D gene: .
V gene: TRBV5-1

CDR3 protein: CASSLAPGQGNTIYF
D gene: TRBD1
V gene: TRBV7-8

CDR3 protein: CAWSTTLSRFYEQYF
D gene: .
V gene: TRBV30

CDR3 protein: CASSYSTGRAFF
D gene: .
V gene: TRBV6-5

CDR3 protein: CASSLSEAPRGGYTF
D gene: .
V gene: TRBV3-1

CDR3 protein: CASSLGGRGRDTEAFF
D gene: .
V gene: TRBV5-1

CDR3 protein: CASSARAGNQPQHF
D gene: .
V gene: TRBV18

CDR3 protein: CASSLAVDTRIAFF
D gene: .
V gene: TRBV7-8

CDR3 protein: CASSLLLWKGQENSPLHF
D gene: .
V gene: TRBV28

CDR3 protein: CSVDGSVKIATNEKLFF
D gene: .
V gene: TRBV29-1

CDR3 protein: CSVYGLAGVETQYF
D gene: TRBD2
V gene: TRBV29-1

CDR3 protein: CASSLGASLNTEAFF
D gene: .
V gene: TRBV5-1

CDR3 protein: CAISGSSGAFTDTQYF
D gene: TRBD2
V gene: TRBV10-3

CDR3 protein: CAISELGDNQPQHF
D gene: .
V gene: TRBV10-3

CDR3 protein: CASSHSTDTQYF
D gene: .
V gene: TRBV6-2/TRBV6-3

CDR3 protein: CSAPSQKPNSPLHF
D gene: .
V gene: TRBV20-1

CDR3 protein: CATSTAKQGRDTQYF
D gene: TRBD1
V gene: TRBV15

CDR3 protein: CASSLIGRSYEQYF
D gene: .
V gene: TRBV11-3

CDR3 protein: CASSKENTEAFF
D gene: .
V gene: TRBV7-9

CDR3 protein: CASSSTASARNSPLHF
D gene: .
V gene: TRBV5-5

CDR3 protein: CASSYRASGGYEQYF
D gene: TRBD2
V gene: TRBV6-5

CDR3 protein: CSARDQGSWYGYTF
D gene: .
V gene: TRBV20-1

CDR3 protein: CASSQESGYTF
D gene: .
V gene: TRBV6-6

CDR3 protein: CSARGDRERGNTIYF
D gene: TRBD1
V gene: TRBV20-1

CDR3 protein: CSASGGDFGNTIYF
D gene: .
V gene: TRBV20-1

CDR3 protein: CASSPQTGWSGNTIYF
D gene: TRBD1
V gene: TRBV7-2

CDR3 protein: CASSQGGSEQFF
D gene: .
V gene: TRBV3-1

CDR3 protein: CASSHVFNRATEAFF
D gene: .
V gene: TRBV3-1

CDR3 protein: CASSFGGGYGYTF
D gene: .
V gene: TRBV7-8

CDR3 protein: CASSEATGYYAEAFF
D gene: .
V gene: TRBV2

CDR3 protein: CASSGARRDQNSLLHF
D gene: .
V gene: TRBV2

CDR3 protein: CAWRGPGELFF
D gene: .
V gene: TRBV30

CDR3 protein: CSYRTYNEQFF
D gene: .
V gene: TRBV20-1

CDR3 protein: CASSFAADYEQYF
D gene: .
V gene: TRBV10-1

CDR3 protein: CATSTGRRESGELFF
D gene: TRBD2
V gene: TRBV15

CDR3 protein: CATSPGTGDQNGYTF
D gene: TRBD1
V gene: TRBV24-1

CDR3 protein: CASSWDRSSLHF
D gene: TRBD1
V gene: TRBV11-2

CDR3 protein: CASSLVVTDTQYF
D gene: .
V gene: TRBV7-3

CDR3 protein: CASSRTGTSYEQYF
D gene: TRBD1
V gene: TRBV19

CDR3 protein: CASSQVNGVWIF
D gene: .
V gene: TRBV4-2

CDR3 protein: CASSLRPVSGGYYGYTF
D gene: .
V gene: TRBV5-8

CDR3 protein: CSATRWERGPEAFF
D gene: .
V gene: TRBV20-1

CDR3 protein: CASSPGTSGNFYNEQFF
D gene: TRBD2
V gene: TRBV11-2

CDR3 protein: CASSPEGTAATYGYTF
D gene: TRBD1
V gene: TRBV7-2